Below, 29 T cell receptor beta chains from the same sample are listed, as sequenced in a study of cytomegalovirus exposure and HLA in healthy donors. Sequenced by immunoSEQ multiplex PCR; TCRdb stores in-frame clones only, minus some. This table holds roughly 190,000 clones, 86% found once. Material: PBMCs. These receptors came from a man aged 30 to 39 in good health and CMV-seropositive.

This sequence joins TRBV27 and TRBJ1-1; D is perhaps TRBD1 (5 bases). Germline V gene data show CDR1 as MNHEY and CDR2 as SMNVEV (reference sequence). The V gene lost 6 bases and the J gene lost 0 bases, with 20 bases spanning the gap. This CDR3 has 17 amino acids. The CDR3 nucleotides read TGTGCCAGCAGACTCTCAGGGCAGACCGTTATGAACACTGAAGCTTTCTTT. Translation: CASRLSGQTVMNTEAFF.

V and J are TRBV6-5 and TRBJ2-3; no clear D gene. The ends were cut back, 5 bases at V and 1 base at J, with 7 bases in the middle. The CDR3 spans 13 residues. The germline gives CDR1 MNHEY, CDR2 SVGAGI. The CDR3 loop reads CASSPDGTDTQYF. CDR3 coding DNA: TGTGCCAGCAGTCCTGACGGCACAGATACGCAGTATTTT.

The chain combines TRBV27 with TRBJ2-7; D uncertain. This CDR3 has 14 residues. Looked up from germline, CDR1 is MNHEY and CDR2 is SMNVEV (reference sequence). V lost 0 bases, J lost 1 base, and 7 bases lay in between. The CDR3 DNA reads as TGTGCCAGCAGTTTATCCCAGTTATCCTACGAGCAGTACTTC. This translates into CASSLSQLSYEQYF.

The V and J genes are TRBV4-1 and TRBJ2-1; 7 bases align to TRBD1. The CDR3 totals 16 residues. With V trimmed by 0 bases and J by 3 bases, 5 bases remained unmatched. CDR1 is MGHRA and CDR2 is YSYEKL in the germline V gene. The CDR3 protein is CASSQDPGGFYNEQFF. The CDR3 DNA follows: TGCGCCAGCAGCCAAGACCCAGGGGGTTTCTACAATGAGCAGTTCTTC.

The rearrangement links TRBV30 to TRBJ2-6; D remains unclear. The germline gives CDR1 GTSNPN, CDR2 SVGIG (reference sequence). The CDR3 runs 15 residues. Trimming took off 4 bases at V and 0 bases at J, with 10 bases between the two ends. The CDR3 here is CAWMIESSGANVLTF. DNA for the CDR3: TGTGCCTGGATGATAGAAAGCTCTGGGGCCAACGTCCTGACTTTC.

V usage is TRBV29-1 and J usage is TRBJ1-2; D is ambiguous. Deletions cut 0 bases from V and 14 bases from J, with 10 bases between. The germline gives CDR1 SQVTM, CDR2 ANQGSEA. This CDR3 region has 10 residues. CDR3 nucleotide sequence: TGCAGCGTTGAAGAAGGGCCGGGGACCTTC. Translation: CSVEEGPGTF. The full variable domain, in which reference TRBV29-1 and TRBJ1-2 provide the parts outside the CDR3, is SAVISQKPSRDICQRGTSLTIQCQVDSQVTMMFWYRQQPGQSLTLIATANQGSEATYESGFVIDKFPISRPNLTFSTLTVSNMSPEDSSIYLCSVEEGPGTFGSGTRLTVV.

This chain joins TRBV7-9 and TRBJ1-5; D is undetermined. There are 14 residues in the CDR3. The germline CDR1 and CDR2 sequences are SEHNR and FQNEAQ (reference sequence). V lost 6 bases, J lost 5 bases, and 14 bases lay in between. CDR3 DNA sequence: TGTGCCAGCAGTCCCGCCAGCGGCGATCAGCCCCAGCATTTT. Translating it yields CASSPASGDQPQHF.

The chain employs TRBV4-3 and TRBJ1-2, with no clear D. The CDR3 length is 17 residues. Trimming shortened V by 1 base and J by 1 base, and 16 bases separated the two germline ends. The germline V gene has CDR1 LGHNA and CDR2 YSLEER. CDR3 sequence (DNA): TGCGCCAGCAGCCAAGGGTGGTTAAACAGCGATAACTATGGCTACACCTTC. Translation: CASSQGWLNSDNYGYTF.

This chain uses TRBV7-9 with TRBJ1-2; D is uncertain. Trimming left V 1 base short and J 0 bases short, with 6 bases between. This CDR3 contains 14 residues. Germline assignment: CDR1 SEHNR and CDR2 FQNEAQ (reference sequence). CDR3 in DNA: TGTGCCAGCAGCTTAGGGCAGGCTAACTATGGCTACACCTTC. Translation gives CASSLGQANYGYTF.

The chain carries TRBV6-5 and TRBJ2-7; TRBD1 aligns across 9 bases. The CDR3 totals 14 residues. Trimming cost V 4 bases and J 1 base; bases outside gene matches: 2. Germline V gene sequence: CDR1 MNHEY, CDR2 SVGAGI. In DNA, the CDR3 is TGTGCCAGCAGTTGGGGGACAGGGTCCTACGAGCAGTACTTC. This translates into CASSWGTGSYEQYF.

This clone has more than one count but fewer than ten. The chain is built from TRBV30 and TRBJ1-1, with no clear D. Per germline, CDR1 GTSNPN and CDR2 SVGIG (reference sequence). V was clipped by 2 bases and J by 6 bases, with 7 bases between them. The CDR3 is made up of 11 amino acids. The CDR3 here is CAWSPVAEAFF. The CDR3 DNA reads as TGTGCCTGGAGTCCAGTTGCTGAAGCTTTCTTT.

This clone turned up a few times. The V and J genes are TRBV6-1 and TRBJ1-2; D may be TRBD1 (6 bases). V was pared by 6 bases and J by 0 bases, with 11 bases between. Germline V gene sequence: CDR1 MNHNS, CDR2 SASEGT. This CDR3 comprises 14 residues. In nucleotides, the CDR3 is TGTGCCAGCAGCCTCAGGGGATCTAACTATGGCTACACCTTC. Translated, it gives CASSLRGSNYGYTF.

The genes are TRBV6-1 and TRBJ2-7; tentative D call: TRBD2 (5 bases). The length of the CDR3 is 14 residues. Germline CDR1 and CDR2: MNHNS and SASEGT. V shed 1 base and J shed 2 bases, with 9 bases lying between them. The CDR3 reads CASSEVGRTYEQYF. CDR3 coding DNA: TGTGCCAGCAGTGAAGTGGGGAGAACCTACGAGCAGTACTTC.

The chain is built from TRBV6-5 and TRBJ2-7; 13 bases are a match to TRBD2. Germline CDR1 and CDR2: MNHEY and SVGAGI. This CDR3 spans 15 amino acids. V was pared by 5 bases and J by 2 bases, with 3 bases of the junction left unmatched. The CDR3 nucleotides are TGTGCCAGCAGTCCGGGACTAGCGGGGACCTACGAGCAGTACTTC. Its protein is CASSPGLAGTYEQYF.

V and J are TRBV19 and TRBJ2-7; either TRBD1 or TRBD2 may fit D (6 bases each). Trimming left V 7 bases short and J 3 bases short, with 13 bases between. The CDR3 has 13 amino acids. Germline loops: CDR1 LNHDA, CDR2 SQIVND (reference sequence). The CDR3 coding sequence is TGTGCCAGTAACTCCGGGGGCGGCTACGAGCAGTACTTC. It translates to CASNSGGGYEQYF.

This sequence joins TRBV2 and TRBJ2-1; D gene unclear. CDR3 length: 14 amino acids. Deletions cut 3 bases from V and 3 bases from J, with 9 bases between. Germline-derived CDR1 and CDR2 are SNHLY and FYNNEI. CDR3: CASSDRTRYNEQFF. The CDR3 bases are TGTGCCAGCAGTGACAGGACCCGCTACAATGAGCAGTTCTTC.

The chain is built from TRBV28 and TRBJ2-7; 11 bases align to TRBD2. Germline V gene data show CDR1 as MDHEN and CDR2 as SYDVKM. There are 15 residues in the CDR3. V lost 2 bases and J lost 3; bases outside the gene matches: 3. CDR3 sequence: CASSLGTSGFYEQYF. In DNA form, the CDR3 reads TGTGCCAGCAGTTTAGGGACTAGCGGCTTCTACGAGCAGTACTTC. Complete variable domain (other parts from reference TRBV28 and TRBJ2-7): DVKVTQSSRYLVKRTGEKVFLECVQDMDHENMFWYRQDPGLGLRLIYFSYDVKMKEKGDIPEGYSVSREKKERFSLILESASTNQTSMYLCASSLGTSGFYEQYFGPGTRLTVT.

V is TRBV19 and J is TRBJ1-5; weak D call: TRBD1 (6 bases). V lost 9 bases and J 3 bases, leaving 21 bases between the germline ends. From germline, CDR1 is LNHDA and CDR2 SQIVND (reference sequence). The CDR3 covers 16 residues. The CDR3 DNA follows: TGTGCCAGCCGACCTAGGGCAGGGGCTCTCAATCAGCCCCAGCATTTT. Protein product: CASRPRAGALNQPQHF. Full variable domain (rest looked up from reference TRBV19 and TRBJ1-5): DGGITQSPKYLFRKEGQNVTLSCEQNLNHDAMYWYRQDPGQGLRLIYYSQIVNDFQKGDIAEGYSVSREKKESFPLTVTSAQKNPTAFYLCASRPRAGALNQPQHFGDGTRLSIL.

DNA of the CDR3: TGCGCCAGCAGCGAGGACAGGGACGAGCAGTACTTC. Translating it yields CASSEDRDEQYF. The chain uses TRBV5-1 and TRBJ2-7; 8 bases agree with TRBD1. CDR3 size: 12 residues. Losses at the gene ends were 4 bases for V and 5 bases for J; bases not matched to a gene: 2. The germline V gene encodes CDR1 SGHRS and CDR2 YFSETQ.

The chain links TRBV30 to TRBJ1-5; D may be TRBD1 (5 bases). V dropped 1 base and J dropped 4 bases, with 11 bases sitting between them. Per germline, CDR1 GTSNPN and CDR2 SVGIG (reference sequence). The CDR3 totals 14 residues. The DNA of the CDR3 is TGTGCCTGGAGTGCCTACAGGCAGAATCAGCCCCAGCATTTT. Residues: CAWSAYRQNQPQHF. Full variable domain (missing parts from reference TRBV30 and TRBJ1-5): SQTIHQWPATLVQPVGSPLSLECTVEGTSNPNLYWYRQAAGRGLQLLFYSVGIGQISSEVPQNLSASRPQDRQFILSSKKLLLSDSGFYLCAWSAYRQNQPQHFGDGTRLSIL.

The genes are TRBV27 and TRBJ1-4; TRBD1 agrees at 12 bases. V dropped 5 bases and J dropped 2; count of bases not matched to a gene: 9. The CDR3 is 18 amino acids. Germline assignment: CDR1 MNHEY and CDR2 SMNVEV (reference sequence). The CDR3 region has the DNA TGTGCCAGCAGTCAAAACCGGGACAGGGGGCATACTAATGAAAAACTGTTTTTT. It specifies CASSQNRDRGHTNEKLFF.

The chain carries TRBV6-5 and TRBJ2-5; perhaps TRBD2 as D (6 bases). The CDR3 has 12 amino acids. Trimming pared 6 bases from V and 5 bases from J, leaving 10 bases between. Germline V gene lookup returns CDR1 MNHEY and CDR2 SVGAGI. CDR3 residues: CASREGEETQYF. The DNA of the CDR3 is TGTGCCAGCAGGGAGGGAGAGGAGACCCAGTACTTC.

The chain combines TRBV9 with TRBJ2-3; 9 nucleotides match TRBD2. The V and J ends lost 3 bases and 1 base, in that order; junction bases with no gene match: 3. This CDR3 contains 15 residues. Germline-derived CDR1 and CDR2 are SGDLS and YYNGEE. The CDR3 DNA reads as TGTGCCAGCAGCGATGGACTAGCGCGCACAGATACGCAGTATTTT. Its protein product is CASSDGLARTDTQYF. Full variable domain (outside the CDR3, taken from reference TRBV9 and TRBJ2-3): DSGVTQTPKHLITATGQRVTLRCSPRSGDLSVYWYQQSLDQGLQFLIQYYNGEERAKGNILERFSAQQFPDLHSELNLSSLELGDSALYFCASSDGLARTDTQYFGPGTRLTVL.

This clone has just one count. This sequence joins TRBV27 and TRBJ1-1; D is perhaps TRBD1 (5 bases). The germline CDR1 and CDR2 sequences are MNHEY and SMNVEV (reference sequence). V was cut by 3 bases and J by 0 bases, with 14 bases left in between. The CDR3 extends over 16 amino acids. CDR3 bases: TGTGCCAGCAGTTTGTCTCCTGTCAGGGTGAACACTGAAGCTTTCTTT. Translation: CASSLSPVRVNTEAFF.

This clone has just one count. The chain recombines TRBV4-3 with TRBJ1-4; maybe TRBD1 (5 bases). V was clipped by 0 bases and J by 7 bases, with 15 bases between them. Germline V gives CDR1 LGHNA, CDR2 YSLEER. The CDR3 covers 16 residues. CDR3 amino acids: CASSQDDRGRGEKLFF. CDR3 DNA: TGCGCCAGCAGCCAAGATGACCGGGGGAGAGGTGAAAAACTGTTTTTT.

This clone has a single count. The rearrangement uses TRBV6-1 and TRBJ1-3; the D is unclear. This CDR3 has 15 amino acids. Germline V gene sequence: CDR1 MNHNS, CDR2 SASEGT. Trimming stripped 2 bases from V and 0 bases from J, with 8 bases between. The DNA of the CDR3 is TGTGCCAGCAGTGAATTGGTGGGCTCTGGAAACACCATATATTTT. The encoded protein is CASSELVGSGNTIYF.

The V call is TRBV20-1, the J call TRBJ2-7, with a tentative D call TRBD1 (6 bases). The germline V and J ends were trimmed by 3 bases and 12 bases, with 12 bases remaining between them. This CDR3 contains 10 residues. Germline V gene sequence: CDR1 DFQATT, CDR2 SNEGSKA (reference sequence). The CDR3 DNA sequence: TGCAGTGCTAGTTCCCGGGACACGTACTTC. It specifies CSASSRDTYF.

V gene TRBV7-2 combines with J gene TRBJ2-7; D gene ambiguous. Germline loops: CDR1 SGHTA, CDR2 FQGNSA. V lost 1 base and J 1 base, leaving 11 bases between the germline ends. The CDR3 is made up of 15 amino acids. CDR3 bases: TGTGCCAGCAGCTTAGGGGTAGAGAGGTCCTACGAGCAGTACTTC. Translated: CASSLGVERSYEQYF.

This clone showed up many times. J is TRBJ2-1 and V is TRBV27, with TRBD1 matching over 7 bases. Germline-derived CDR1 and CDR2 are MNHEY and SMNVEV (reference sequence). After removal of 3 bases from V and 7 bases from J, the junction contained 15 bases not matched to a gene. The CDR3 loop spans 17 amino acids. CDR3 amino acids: CASSFGTGVGSGNEQFF. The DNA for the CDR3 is TGTGCCAGCAGTTTTGGTACAGGGGTGGGCTCGGGGAATGAGCAGTTCTTC.